This TCR beta chain is from a study of human T cells and chemical hapten exposure. On the study more broadly: The sensitizer, 2% DPC, was used on around 2 cm by around 2 cm of upper inner arm skin. Patients were given diphenylcyclopropenone on the scalp weekly across the approximately 25-week study. Study-wide points: Significantly more large CDR3 similarity clusters arose among expanded TCRs than among controls.

The time point was: patch test 1, 2 weeks after DPC sensitization. Described treatment: therapeutic diphenylcyclopropenone sensitization with weekly scalp DPC. The V gene's germline CDR1 is GTSNPN and CDR2 SVGIG (reference sequence). CDR3 length: 13 amino acids. J lost 1 base, V lost 7 bases, and 3 bases had no gene match. TCRdb analysed the RACE reads with MiXCR anew, one entry per CDR3 protein. The data hold roughly 70,000 distinct CDR3 sequences, with around 9.5% observed a single time. This clonotype was seen many times. Its antigen is unidentified. The rearrangement links TRBV30 to TRBJ2-3; 9 bases are shared with TRBD2. This TCR was recovered from a woman between 40 and 55 years old with alopecia areata. Some clones in this sample may be carry-over from other donors' samples. Sequenced material: whole blood, taken in connection with sensitization to the hapten diphenylcyclopropenone (DPC). The CDR3 DNA reads as TGTGCCTCACGACTAGCGGGCACAGATACGCAGTATTTT. Residues: CASRLAGTDTQYF.